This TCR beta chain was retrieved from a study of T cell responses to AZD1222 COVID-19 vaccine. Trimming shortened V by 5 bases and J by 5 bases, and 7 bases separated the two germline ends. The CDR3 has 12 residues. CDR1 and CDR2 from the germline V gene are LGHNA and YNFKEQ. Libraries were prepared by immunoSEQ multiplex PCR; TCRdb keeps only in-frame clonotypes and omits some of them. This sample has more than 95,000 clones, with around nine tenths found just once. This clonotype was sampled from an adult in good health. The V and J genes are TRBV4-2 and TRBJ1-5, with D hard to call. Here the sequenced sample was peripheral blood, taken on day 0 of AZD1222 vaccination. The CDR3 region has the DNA TGTGCCAGCAGCGCCCACGATCAGCCCCAGCATTTT. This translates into CASSAHDQPQHF.